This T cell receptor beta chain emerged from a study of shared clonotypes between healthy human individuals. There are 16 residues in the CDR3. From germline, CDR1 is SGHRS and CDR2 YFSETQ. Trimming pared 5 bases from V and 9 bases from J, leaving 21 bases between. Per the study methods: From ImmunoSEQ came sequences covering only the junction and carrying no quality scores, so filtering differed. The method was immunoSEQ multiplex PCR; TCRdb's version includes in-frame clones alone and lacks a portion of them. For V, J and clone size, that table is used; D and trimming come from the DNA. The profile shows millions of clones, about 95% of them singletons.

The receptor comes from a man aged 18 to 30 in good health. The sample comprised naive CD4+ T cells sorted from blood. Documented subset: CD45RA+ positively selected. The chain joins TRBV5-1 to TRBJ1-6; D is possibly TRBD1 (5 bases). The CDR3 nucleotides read TGCGCCAGCAGTCCCGGGGGACCGGGACGTTTTTCACCCCTCCACTTT. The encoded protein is CASSPGGPGRFSPLHF.